The 12 T cell receptor beta chains in this list originate from one sample, sequenced in a study of OX40 agonist ivuxolimab in advanced cancers. Sequenced by immunoSEQ multiplex PCR; TCRdb stores in-frame clones only, minus some. The repertoire has 20,000 to 25,000 clones, 75% to 85% of them found once; the top ten carry around 22%. The sample consisted of CD4+ or CD8+ T cells sorted from blood, taken in a trial of the OX40 agonist ivuxolimab. These receptors were taken from an adult with an advanced solid tumor such as melanoma, head and neck, liver or kidney cancer.

This clone appeared a single time. The chain has TRBV5-1 and TRBJ2-5; 10 bases line up with TRBD2. Germline V gene lookup returns CDR1 SGHRS and CDR2 YFSETQ. With 4 bases clipped from V and 4 bases from J, the junction kept 7 bases outside the gene matches. There are 15 residues in the CDR3. The CDR3 spells CASSASGGPLETQYF. CDR3 coding DNA: TGCGCCAGCAGCGCTAGCGGGGGCCCGTTAGAGACCCAGTACTTC.

This clone is medium-sized within its sample. J is TRBJ1-5 and V is TRBV11-2; D possibly corresponds to TRBD1 (6 bases). Germline lookup yields CDR1 SGHAT and CDR2 FQNNGV. The CDR3 runs to 16 residues. Trimming shortened V by 6 bases and J by 0 bases, and 15 bases separated the two germline ends. Written as DNA, the CDR3 is TGTGCCAGCAGGCCCCCCGGACAGTTTAGCAATCAGCCCCAGCATTTT. Its protein product is CASRPPGQFSNQPQHF.

The genes are TRBV7-3 and TRBJ2-3, with D possibly being TRBD1 (7 bases). The CDR3 consists of 16 residues. Germline loops: CDR1 SGHTA, CDR2 FQGTGA. V shed 4 bases and J shed 2 bases, with 16 bases lying between them. The CDR3 here is CASSSTGAGLTDTQYF. The CDR3 nucleotides read TGTGCCAGCAGCTCCACAGGGGCGGGACTCACAGATACGCAGTATTTT. The full variable domain, with the rest looked up from reference TRBV7-3 and TRBJ2-3, is GAGVSQTPSNKVTEKGKYVELRCDPISGHTALYWYRQSLGQGPEFLIYFQGTGAADDSGLPNDRFFAVRPEGSVSTLKIQRTERGDSAVYLCASSSTGAGLTDTQYFGPGTRLTVL.

With regard to this clone: At one end the junction does not follow the germline gene, possibly because of a read error. The chain recombines TRBV14 with TRBJ1-1; TRBD1 is a possible D gene (6 bases). Germline values: CDR1 SGHDN, CDR2 FVKESK. The CDR3 totals 15 residues. CDR3 protein: CASSPHTGNNIEAFF. CDR3 coding DNA: TGTGCCAGCAGCCCTCATACAGGGAATAACATTGAAGCTTTCTTT. Together with reference TRBV14 and TRBJ1-1, the CDR3 gives the full variable domain: EAGVTQFPSHSVIEKGQTVTLRCDPISGHDNLYWYRRVMGKEIKFLLHFVKESKQDESGMPNNRFLAERTGGTYSTLKVQPAELEDSGVYFCASSPHTGNNIEAFFGQGTRLTVV.

This clone was recorded only once. This chain joins TRBV10-2 and TRBJ2-5, with D unclear. Germline V gene lookup returns CDR1 WSHSY and CDR2 SAAADI. The CDR3 has 13 amino acids. Trimming stripped 5 bases from V and 1 base from J, with 8 bases between. CDR3 sequence: CASSYDFQETQYF. The DNA of the CDR3 is TGCGCCAGCAGTTACGACTTCCAAGAGACCCAGTACTTC.

This chain joins TRBV7-3 and TRBJ1-1; unclear D gene. Between the trimmed V and J ends, which lost 5 bases and 6 bases, there was a span of 16 bases. The CDR3 sequence is 14 residues long. Germline assignment: CDR1 SGHTA and CDR2 FQGTGA. CDR3 region: CASSPLGRGAEAFF. The DNA of the CDR3 is TGTGCCAGCAGCCCCCTAGGGCGGGGTGCTGAAGCTTTCTTT.

The chain joins TRBV7-3 to TRBJ2-7; a possible D gene is TRBD2 (6 bases). CDR1 is SGHTA and CDR2 is FQGTGA in the germline V gene. The CDR3 totals 13 residues. Trimming removed 1 base at V and 3 bases at J, with 7 bases between. CDR3 sequence (DNA): TGTGCCAGCAGCTTAAGGCGGGGCTACGAGCAGTACTTC. Protein product: CASSLRRGYEQYF.

This clone was seen only a few times. J is TRBJ2-1 and V is TRBV30; possibly TRBD2 for D (6 bases). Germline CDR1 is GTSNPN and CDR2 is SVGIG (reference sequence). The CDR3 sequence is 15 residues long. V lost 4 bases and J lost 4, with 17 bases in between. CDR3 protein: CAWKRIAALYNEQFF. In nucleotides, the CDR3 is TGTGCCTGGAAGAGAATAGCGGCCCTATACAATGAGCAGTTCTTC. Using reference TRBV30 and TRBJ2-1 for the parts outside the CDR3, the full variable domain is SQTIHQWPATLVQPVGSPLSLECTVEGTSNPNLYWYRQAAGRGLQLLFYSVGIGQISSEVPQNLSASRPQDRQFILSSKKLLLSDSGFYLCAWKRIAALYNEQFFGPGTRLTVL.

The V call is TRBV28, the J call TRBJ2-7; D gene uncertain. CDR1 is MDHEN, CDR2 SYDVKM, per germline. The ends were cut back, 2 bases at V and 5 bases at J, with 1 base in the middle. The CDR3 runs 10 residues. CDR3 amino acids: CASSLNEQYF. The CDR3 DNA is TGTGCCAGCAGTTTAAACGAGCAGTACTTC.

The chain uses TRBV23-1 and TRBJ2-7; TRBD2 might be the D (5 bases). TRBV23-1 is an ORF; its function is uncertain. V was trimmed by 5 bases and J by 4 bases, leaving 12 bases between them. This CDR3 spans 13 amino acids. CDR3 nucleotides: TGCGCCAGCAGTACCCCCTCGGGGTACGAGCAGTACTTC. This encodes CASSTPSGYEQYF.

The gene calls are TRBV4-2 and TRBJ2-5; D unresolved. The germline gives CDR1 LGHNA, CDR2 YNFKEQ. This CDR3 has 14 residues. Trimming pared 6 bases from V and 8 bases from J, leaving 19 bases between. The chain's CDR3 is CASRQKDEQETQYF. DNA for the CDR3: TGTGCCAGCAGACAAAAAGACGAGCAGGAAACCCAGTACTTC.

This clone was detected once. This sequence joins TRBV28 and TRBJ2-7, with D perhaps TRBD1 or TRBD2 (5 bases each). Looked up from germline, CDR1 is MDHEN and CDR2 is SYDVKM. Trimming took off 4 bases at V and 7 bases at J, with 20 bases between the two ends. CDR3 length: 15 amino acids. The CDR3: CASSSPGTPPREQYF. The CDR3 DNA sequence: TGTGCCAGCAGTTCTCCCGGGACCCCACCCAGGGAGCAGTACTTC.